These 17 T cell receptor beta chains were all obtained from the same sample, sequenced in a study of metastatic and nonmetastatic thyroid tumors. Not a single patient had been given any form of treatment at any point before undergoing thyroid surgery. Via MiXCR, TCRdb re-called the PCR reads. The sample carries roughly 59,000 clones, roughly 15% recorded once. Sequencing used blood. These receptors were taken from a male donor with papillary thyroid cancer or a benign thyroid nodule (not recorded which). Some clones in this sample may be carry-over from other donors' samples.

Concerning this clone itself: One junction end disagrees with the germline gene, perhaps due to a read error. The chain combines TRBV5-6 with TRBJ1-5; D is perhaps TRBD1 (6 bases). CDR3 size: 13 residues. The germline V gene has CDR1 SGHDT and CDR2 YYEEEE. CDR3 loop: CAISLAGDQPQHF. Written as DNA, the CDR3 is TGTGCCATCAGCTTGGCAGGGGACCAGCCCCAGCATTTT.

The chain links TRBV27 to TRBJ2-7; D could derive from TRBD1 or TRBD2 (5 bases each). The germline V gene encodes CDR1 MNHEY and CDR2 SMNVEV (reference sequence). CDR3 size: 15 residues. Deletions cut 10 bases from V and 0 bases from J, with 19 bases between. The CDR3 is CAISLRPGSSYEQYV. The CDR3 DNA reads TGTGCCATTAGTTTAAGGCCAGGGAGCTCCTACGAGCAGTACGTC.

Ten or more counts support this clone. The CDR3 reads CASSYAGSGRGGSYNEQFF. The DNA for the CDR3 is TGTGCCAGCAGTTACGCCGGTAGCGGGAGGGGGGGCTCCTACAATGAGCAGTTCTTC. The chain recombines TRBV6-2 or TRBV6-3 with TRBJ2-1; 11 bases align to TRBD2. With 2 bases clipped from V and 0 bases from J, the junction kept 9 bases outside the gene matches. Germline assignment: CDR1 MNHEY and CDR2 SVGEGT. CDR3 size: 19 residues.

This clone was observed at least ten times. The V gene is TRBV19, the J gene TRBJ1-5; 12 nucleotides agree with TRBD1. V shed 1 base, J shed 6 bases, and the junction held 7 bases outside the gene matches. Germline CDR1 is LNHDA and CDR2 is SQIVND (reference sequence). The CDR3 has 17 residues. In nucleotides, the CDR3 is TGTGCCAGTAGTATAGGAACCGGGACAGGGGGCCGTCAGCCCCAGCATTTT. Translating gives CASSIGTGTGGRQPQHF.

The sample holds many counts of this clone. The V gene is TRBV7-8, the J gene TRBJ1-5; no firm D call. The CDR3 loop spans 15 amino acids. CDR1 is SGHVS, CDR2 FQNEAQ, per germline. The germline V and J ends were trimmed by 1 base and 3 bases, with 10 bases remaining between them. The CDR3 nucleotides are TGTGCCAGCAGCTTAGATCGGCAGCTCAATCAGCCCCAGCATTTT. Encoded protein: CASSLDRQLNQPQHF.

This clone was found many times. The chain joins TRBV7-2 to TRBJ2-1, with 12 bases fitting TRBD2. The CDR3 loop spans 15 amino acids. Losses at the gene ends were 4 bases for V and 3 bases for J; bases not matched to a gene: 1. Per the germline V gene, CDR1 is SGHTA and CDR2 is FQGNSA. CDR3 nucleotide sequence: TGTGCCAGCAGCTCGGGACTAGCGGGCTACAATGAGCAGTTCTTC. This sequence encodes CASSSGLAGYNEQFF.

This clone was detected many times. The J gene is TRBJ2-7, the V gene TRBV20-1, with D uncertain. V dropped 6 bases and J dropped 4 bases, with 13 bases sitting between them. CDR1 and CDR2 from the germline V gene are DFQATT and SNEGSKA (reference sequence). The CDR3 covers 12 residues. CDR3: CSARPLGYEQYF. CDR3 DNA sequence: TGCAGTGCCCGACCGTTGGGGTACGAGCAGTACTTC.

In its sample, this clone was seen many times. The chain recombines TRBV9 with TRBJ2-2; 8 positions agree with TRBD2. This CDR3 comprises 16 residues. V shed 6 bases, J shed 0 bases, and the junction held 7 bases outside the gene matches. The V gene's germline CDR1 is SGDLS and CDR2 YYNGEE. This CDR3 reads CASTGGEHANTGELFF. CDR3 DNA sequence: TGTGCCAGCACCGGGGGGGAGCACGCGAACACCGGGGAGCTGTTTTTT.

J is TRBJ2-7 and V is TRBV30, with 7 bases identical to TRBD1. The CDR3 extends over 16 amino acids. Germline CDR1 GTSNPN, CDR2 SVGIG (reference sequence). V shed 1 base, J shed 3 bases, and the junction held 12 bases outside the gene matches. The CDR3 bases are TGTGCCTGGAGTGAAATAGGGGCAGGGGGTATCTACGAGCAGTACTTC. This gives the protein CAWSEIGAGGIYEQYF.

V gene TRBV7-3 combines with J gene TRBJ2-1, with D possibly TRBD2 on 7 matching bases. In germline, CDR1 is SGHTA, CDR2 FQGTGA. The ends were cut back, 2 bases at V and 9 bases at J, with 17 bases in the middle. CDR3 size: 15 residues. CDR3 sequence reads: CASSLFGSGGAEQFF. In DNA, the CDR3 is TGTGCCAGCAGCTTATTCGGGTCGGGGGGCGCTGAGCAGTTCTTC.

The rearrangement uses TRBV20-1 and TRBJ2-7, with D possibly TRBD1 on 5 matching bases. Germline V gives CDR1 DFQATT, CDR2 SNEGSKA (reference sequence). The CDR3 has 14 residues. V gave up 6 bases and J gave up 3 bases, with 18 bases separating them. The chain's CDR3 is CSASLGTGSYEQYV. CDR3 nucleotides: TGCAGTGCCTCCCTTGGTACAGGAAGCTACGAGCAGTACGTC.

The genes are TRBV5-4 and TRBJ2-7, with TRBD2 as a possible D gene (5 bases). CDR1 is SGHNT, CDR2 YYREEE, per germline (reference sequence). The CDR3 loop spans 16 amino acids. V was cut by 4 bases and J by 6 bases, with 23 bases left in between. The CDR3 region is CASSLEDGCAASEQYF. In nucleotides, the CDR3 is TGTGCCAGCAGCCTGGAGGATGGGTGCGCAGCCAGCGAGCAGTACTTC.

This clone has at least ten counts. V is TRBV7-3 and J is TRBJ2-1, with D possibly TRBD2 on 6 matching bases. Trimming removed 5 bases at V and 1 base at J, with 18 bases between. This CDR3 region has 17 residues. The germline V gene has CDR1 SGHTA and CDR2 FQGTGA. The CDR3 DNA reads TGTGCCAGCAGCCTCGGAGGGACTCTCGAGTCCTACAATGAGCAGTTCTTC. Its translation is CASSLGGTLESYNEQFF.

This clone showed up many times. This chain joins TRBV18 and TRBJ1-4, with TRBD1 as a possible D gene (6 bases). The V gene lost 3 bases and the J gene lost 5 bases, with 13 bases spanning the gap. This CDR3 region has 15 residues. Per the germline V gene, CDR1 is KGHSH and CDR2 is LQKENI. The CDR3 nucleotides read TGTGCCAGCTCACCTGGAATCGACAGGAATGAAAAACTGTTTTTT. Translation gives CASSPGIDRNEKLFF. The full variable domain, rest sourced from reference TRBV18 and TRBJ1-4, is NAGVMQNPRHLVRRRGQEARLRCSPMKGHSHVYWYRQLPEEGLKFMVYLQKENIIDESGMPKERFSAEFPKEGPSILRIQQVVRGDSAAYFCASSPGIDRNEKLFFGSGTQLSVL.

This clone was seen repeatedly, ten times or more. The chain combines TRBV7-2 with TRBJ2-1, with 7 positions matching TRBD2. V lost 4 bases, J lost 2 bases, and 5 bases stayed unmatched. CDR1 is SGHTA and CDR2 is FQGNSA in the germline V gene. This CDR3 has 15 residues. CDR3 sequence (DNA): TGTGCCAGCAGCTCAGCTAGCGGAGCCTACAATGAGCAGTTCTTC. It specifies CASSSASGAYNEQFF.

The table lists this clone with many counts. J is TRBJ1-1 and V is TRBV12-3 or TRBV12-4, with 7 bases fitting TRBD1. V was clipped by 5 bases and J by 0 bases; unmatched bases: 6. The CDR3 has 15 amino acids. CDR3: CASSNLGQMNTEAFF. CDR3 nucleotides: TGTGCCAGCAGTAACCTGGGACAGATGAACACTGAAGCTTTCTTT.

This clone has at least ten counts. The chain links TRBV9 to TRBJ2-1, with 8 bases lining up with TRBD1. V lost 2 bases, J lost 4 bases, and 5 bases stayed unmatched. Germline V lookup: CDR1 SGDLS, CDR2 YYNGEE. The CDR3 covers 15 residues. The CDR3 DNA sequence: TGTGCCAGCAGCGTGGGGGACAGGCTTTACAATGAGCAGTTCTTC. Translated: CASSVGDRLYNEQFF.